Following are 24 T cell receptor beta chains from one sample sequenced in a study of blood T cell repertoires in COVID-19. Repertoires were generated with immunoSEQ multiplex PCR, while TCRdb's copy carries only in-frame clones and drops some. Here the sample spans hundreds of thousands of clones, 88% being singletons. Material for sequencing was peripheral blood. The source of these receptors is a human donor in a cohort sampled during active COVID-19.

V is TRBV7-9 and J is TRBJ2-1; 10 bases align to TRBD2. The CDR3 spans 17 residues. Per germline, CDR1 SEHNR and CDR2 FQNEAQ (reference sequence). The V gene end was trimmed by 0 bases and the J gene end by 6 bases; junction bases not matched to a gene: 8. The CDR3 region is CASSLANLAGATNEQFF. The CDR3 DNA reads TGTGCCAGCAGCTTAGCAAATCTAGCGGGAGCCACCAATGAGCAGTTCTTC.

The chain carries TRBV12-3 or TRBV12-4 and TRBJ1-2; 7 bases agree with TRBD1. CDR3 size: 12 residues. J gave up 8 bases and V 3 bases, and 3 bases lay outside the gene matches. The CDR3 loop reads CASSFVGQGYTF. The CDR3 coding sequence is TGTGCCAGCAGTTTTGTGGGACAGGGCTACACCTTC.

The chain has TRBV5-8 and TRBJ2-5, with 8 bases identical to TRBD2. Per germline, CDR1 SGHTS and CDR2 YDEGEE. CDR3 length equals 14 residues. V lost 0 bases to trimming and J lost 4 bases; unmatched junction nucleotides: 2. The DNA for the CDR3 is TGTGCCAGCAGCTTGGCCGGGGGGGTAGAGACCCAGTACTTC. Its protein product is CASSLAGGVETQYF.

The V gene is TRBV6-2 or TRBV6-3, the J gene TRBJ1-1; D gene ambiguous. Germline V gene lookup returns CDR1 MNHEY and CDR2 SVGEGT. The CDR3 has 15 amino acids. V lost 0 bases and J 4 bases, leaving 12 bases between the germline ends. The DNA for the CDR3 is TGTGCCAGCAGTTACTCGGCCGGCGGAGGCACTGAAGCTTTCTTT. It yields the protein CASSYSAGGGTEAFF.

This sequence joins TRBV19 and TRBJ2-7, with a weak D call TRBD1 (5 bases). The CDR3 contains 16 residues. CDR1 is LNHDA and CDR2 is SQIVND in the germline V gene (reference sequence). V was pared by 2 bases and J by 3 bases, with 17 bases between. CDR3 nucleotide sequence: TGTGCCAGTAGTATAACCCCTTGGGCAGGGTACTACGAGCAGTACTTC. This encodes CASSITPWAGYYEQYF. The full variable domain, in which reference TRBV19 and TRBJ2-7 provide the parts outside the CDR3, is DGGITQSPKYLFRKEGQNVTLSCEQNLNHDAMYWYRQDPGQGLRLIYYSQIVNDFQKGDIAEGYSVSREKKESFPLTVTSAQKNPTAFYLCASSITPWAGYYEQYFGPGTRLTVT.

The count of this clone is one. The J gene is TRBJ1-2, the V gene TRBV3-1 (or the pseudogene TRBV3-2); perhaps TRBD1 as D (5 bases). Per the germline V gene, CDR1 is LGHDT and CDR2 is YNNKEL (reference sequence). The germline V and J ends were trimmed by 5 bases and 3 bases, with 13 bases remaining between them. CDR3 length equals 14 residues. The CDR3 sequence: CASSTTGGYYGYTF. The CDR3 bases are TGTGCCAGCAGCACTACGGGGGGTTACTATGGCTACACCTTC.

The chain employs TRBV7-2 and TRBJ1-3; possible D gene TRBD1, 6 bases. The CDR3 length is 17 residues. Trimming left V 4 bases short and J 0 bases short, with 16 bases between. Looked up from germline, CDR1 is SGHTA and CDR2 is FQGNSA. The CDR3 loop is CASSYRQTGDSGNTIYF. The CDR3, as DNA: TGTGCCAGCAGCTACCGTCAGACAGGCGACTCTGGAAACACCATATATTTT.

In this sample, this clone turned up once. This chain links TRBV4-1 with TRBJ2-7; a possible D gene is TRBD2 (5 bases). Between the trimmed V and J ends, which lost 2 bases and 8 bases, there was a span of 7 bases. CDR3 length: 11 residues. The germline V gene encodes CDR1 MGHRA and CDR2 YSYEKL. CDR3 amino acids: CASSQTGKQYF. Here the CDR3 DNA reads TGCGCCAGCAGCCAAACGGGAAAGCAGTACTTC.

This chain connects TRBV19 to TRBJ1-2; D remains unclear. The CDR3 has 12 residues. Trimming pared 6 bases from V and 6 bases from J, leaving 11 bases between. The germline CDR1 and CDR2 sequences are LNHDA and SQIVND (reference sequence). CDR3 nucleotides: TGTGCCAGTAGGTACGGCGGTAATGGCTACACCTTC. Translating it yields CASRYGGNGYTF.

The chain recombines TRBV29-1 with TRBJ1-3; weak D call: TRBD1 (6 bases). Germline V gives CDR1 SQVTM, CDR2 ANQGSEA. This CDR3 is built from 11 residues. V was pared by 3 bases and J by 8 bases, with 8 bases between. CDR3 sequence reads: CSVDSGDTIYF. CDR3 coding DNA: TGCAGCGTTGACTCAGGGGACACCATATATTTT.

The rearrangement links TRBV30 to TRBJ1-3; tentative D call: TRBD1 (5 bases). The CDR3 extends over 13 amino acids. V was cut by 8 bases and J by 5 bases, with 16 bases left in between. Germline loops: CDR1 GTSNPN, CDR2 SVGIG (reference sequence). Written as DNA, the CDR3 is TGTGCCCAGGAGTCCAGGGAACGAAACACCATATATTTT. It translates to CAQESRERNTIYF. The full variable domain, with the rest looked up from reference TRBV30 and TRBJ1-3, is SQTIHQWPATLVQPVGSPLSLECTVEGTSNPNLYWYRQAAGRGLQLLFYSVGIGQISSEVPQNLSASRPQDRQFILSSKKLLLSDSGFYLCAQESRERNTIYFGEGSWLTVV.

DNA of the CDR3: TGTGCCAGCAGCGTAGATTCGGGACAAGAAAACTATGGCTACACCTTC. This sequence encodes CASSVDSGQENYGYTF. This chain connects TRBV9 to TRBJ1-2; maybe TRBD1 (6 bases). The CDR3 contains 16 residues. Per the germline V gene, CDR1 is SGDLS and CDR2 is YYNGEE. V lost 0 bases and J lost 2, with 14 bases in between.

The chain has TRBV9 and TRBJ2-5, with TRBD2 identical over 8 bases. CDR1 and CDR2 (germline): SGDLS, YYNGEE. The CDR3 length is 15 residues. V shed 0 bases, J shed 2 bases, and the junction held 3 bases outside the gene matches. The CDR3: CASSVEPGGQETQYF. The CDR3 region has the DNA TGTGCCAGCAGCGTAGAGCCGGGGGGGCAAGAGACCCAGTACTTC.

J is TRBJ1-2 and V is TRBV6-2 or TRBV6-3; tentatively, D is TRBD1 (5 bases). With 0 bases removed from V and 8 bases from J, the gap between germline ends came to 10 bases. The CDR3 extends over 13 amino acids. In germline, CDR1 is MNHEY, CDR2 SVGEGT. This CDR3 reads CASSYSRGFGYTF. The CDR3 region has the DNA TGTGCCAGCAGTTACTCCCGGGGGTTCGGCTACACCTTC.

This chain joins TRBV5-4 and TRBJ2-7; 13 nucleotides match TRBD2. CDR3 length: 15 residues. Germline V gene lookup returns CDR1 SGHNT and CDR2 YYREEE (reference sequence). The V segment lost 4 bases and the J segment 7 bases; nucleotides outside the gene matches: 8. The CDR3 DNA follows: TGTGCCAGCAGCCGAGGACTAGCGGGAGTTGGAGAGCAGTACTTC. This gives the protein CASSRGLAGVGEQYF. Using reference TRBV5-4 and TRBJ2-7 for the parts outside the CDR3, the full variable domain is ETGVTQSPTHLIKTRGQQVTLRCSSQSGHNTVSWYQQALGQGPQFIFQYYREEENGRGNFPPRFSGLQFPNYSSELNVNALELDDSALYLCASSRGLAGVGEQYFGPGTRLTVT.

This sequence joins TRBV7-2 and TRBJ1-1; D may be TRBD1 (6 bases). Looked up from germline, CDR1 is SGHTA and CDR2 is FQGNSA. This CDR3 is built from 16 residues. V was pared by 0 bases and J by 5 bases, with 16 bases between. CDR3: CASSLAGVGARTEAFF. The CDR3 nucleotides read TGTGCCAGCAGCTTAGCGGGAGTGGGGGCAAGGACTGAAGCTTTCTTT.

The chain employs TRBV6-5 and TRBJ2-7; TRBD2 matches 9 bases. V shed 10 bases and J 6 bases; nucleotides not matched to a gene: 10. The CDR3 contains 13 residues. The germline CDR1 and CDR2 sequences are MNHEY and SVGAGI. The CDR3 DNA reads as TGTGCCACCAGACTAGCGGTCCGCCGCGAGCAGTACTTC. It encodes CATRLAVRREQYF.

V usage is TRBV7-8 and J usage is TRBJ1-3; D ambiguous. Germline assignment: CDR1 SGHVS and CDR2 FQNEAQ. The CDR3 covers 15 residues. The germline V and J ends were trimmed by 0 bases and 6 bases, with 12 bases remaining between them. The CDR3 loop reads CASSLAGVSTNTIYF. CDR3 coding DNA: TGTGCCAGCAGCTTAGCGGGCGTCAGTACAAACACCATATATTTT.

The chain is built from TRBV6-6 and TRBJ1-1; a weak D match, TRBD1 (6 bases). V lost 0 bases, J lost 4 bases, and 9 bases lay in between. The CDR3 loop spans 14 amino acids. Germline values: CDR1 MNHNY, CDR2 SVGAGI (reference sequence). CDR3 nucleotides: TGTGCCAGCAGTTACTCGGACAGCTCCACTGAAGCTTTCTTT. Its protein is CASSYSDSSTEAFF.

This clone was counted once. Distinct nucleotide sequences in the sample also encode this CDR3. For the CDR3, the DNA is TGTGCCTGGAGCAGATACAATGAGCAGTTCTTC. Its protein is CAWSRYNEQFF. The chain joins TRBV30 to TRBJ2-1; no definite D call. The ends were cut back, 3 bases at V and 4 bases at J, with 4 bases in the middle. The CDR3 loop spans 11 amino acids. Per the germline V gene, CDR1 is GTSNPN and CDR2 is SVGIG (reference sequence).

The sample holds a few counts of this clone. The sample contains more than one DNA sequence encoding this CDR3. This chain links TRBV19 with TRBJ1-5; TRBD1 aligns across 7 bases. The germline V gene encodes CDR1 LNHDA and CDR2 SQIVND (reference sequence). The CDR3 runs 14 residues. V lost 3 bases to trimming and J lost 2 bases; unmatched junction nucleotides: 1. The chain's CDR3 is CASSITGGNQPQHF. The CDR3 region has the DNA TGTGCCAGTAGTATTACAGGGGGCAATCAGCCCCAGCATTTT.

CDR3 DNA sequence: TGTGCCAGCAGCCCAAGATTGTCGCGGGCCGGCAATGAGCAGTTCTTC. Encoded protein: CASSPRLSRAGNEQFF. This chain links TRBV14 with TRBJ2-1, with D maybe TRBD2 (5 bases). In germline, CDR1 is SGHDN, CDR2 FVKESK. V gave up 4 bases and J gave up 6 bases, with 19 bases separating them. This CDR3 is built from 16 residues.

V usage is TRBV7-2 and J usage is TRBJ1-3; D gene uncertain. Germline V CDR1 and CDR2: SGHTA, FQGNSA. This CDR3 is built from 16 residues. Trimming removed 1 base at V and 1 base at J, with 11 bases between. The CDR3 DNA is TGTGCCAGCAGCTTAGGAGTAGAGTGGTCTGGAAACACCATATATTTT. It encodes CASSLGVEWSGNTIYF. Combining the CDR3 with reference TRBV7-2 and TRBJ1-3 gives the whole variable domain GAGVSQSPSNKVTEKGKDVELRCDPISGHTALYWYRQSLGQGLEFLIYFQGNSAPDKSGLPSDRFSAERTGGSVSTLTIQRTQQEDSAVYLCASSLGVEWSGNTIYFGEGSWLTVV.

This clone was recorded once. The chain couples TRBV6-2 or TRBV6-3 to TRBJ2-5; tentatively, D is TRBD1 (7 bases). The CDR3 consists of 17 residues. Per germline, CDR1 MNHEY and CDR2 SVGEGT. The V gene lost 5 bases and the J gene lost 4 bases, with 23 bases spanning the gap. In DNA, the CDR3 is TGTGCCAGCAGTAGATCGACAGGGCGGGCGCGGGGAGAGACCCAGTACTTC. Amino acids: CASSRSTGRARGETQYF.